Sequencing of this TCR beta chain was carried out in a study of cytomegalovirus exposure and HLA in healthy donors. Study results and limitations: A classifier reportedly called cytomegalovirus status with high sensitivity and specificity. Most TCR sequences were uncommon, yet certain public TCRs appeared in many donors. First-cohort TCR clusters were later found to tend to co-occur in the 130 or so validation repertoires. The CMV antigen specificity of three CMV-associated chains was confirmed through in vitro analysis.

Regarding this clone: Its antigen is undetermined.

Here immunoSEQ multiplex PCR was the method, and the copy in TCRdb shows in-frame clones only, minus some. The sample holds 71,000 or so clones, less than 95% seen once. V was trimmed by 9 bases and J by 3 bases, leaving 12 bases between them. This CDR3 comprises 12 residues. The chain carries TRBV23-1 and TRBJ2-7; no firm D call. TRBV23-1 is designated an ORF whose function remains uncertain. Specimen: PBMCs. This receptor was taken from a young woman in good health and CMV-seronegative. CDR3 coding DNA: TGCGCCAGAAGTGGGCACTGCTACGAGCAGTACTTC. Its translation: CARSGHCYEQYF.